This section outlines one T cell receptor beta chain sequence together with its context. Its antigen is unidentified. This specimen comes from a study of T cell clonotyping in hematopoietic cell transplantation. Regarding the study as a whole: Cells were unsorted, so CD4 and CD8 contributions were not separated. After transplant, recipient diversity fell while pathologically expanded clonotypes grew through day 180. Higher Inverse Simpson Index values in graft donor and pretransplant recipient predicted broader posttransplant TCR diversity.

CDR1 and CDR2 (germline): SEHNR, FQNEAQ (reference sequence). CDR3 length equals 13 residues. Trimming stripped 2 bases from V and 0 bases from J, with 5 bases between. Sequencing used immunoSEQ multiplex PCR; TCRdb keeps in-frame clones, though not all of them. The table shows over 15,000 clones, with 70% to 90% occurring only once. This clonotype was sampled from a woman in her forties in good health. Some clones in this sample may be carry-over from other donors' samples. Input material: peripheral blood mononuclear cells. V is TRBV7-9 and J is TRBJ2-7; tentatively, D is TRBD2 (5 bases). CDR3 sequence: CASSLTSSYEQYF. The CDR3 nucleotides are TGTGCCAGCAGCTTAACTAGCTCCTACGAGCAGTACTTC. Complete variable domain (other parts from reference TRBV7-9 and TRBJ2-7): DTGVSQNPRHKITKRGQNVTFRCDPISEHNRLYWYRQTLGQGPEFLTYFQNEAQLEKSRLLSDRFSAERPKGSFSTLEIQRTEQGDSAMYLCASSLTSSYEQYFGPGTRLTVT.